This TCR beta chain was obtained from a study of T cells in Graves' hyperthyroidism and ophthalmopathy. The CDR3 regions of TCR beta were amplified from RNA transcripts. TCR CDR3 regions were first amplified by RT-PCR with HTBI primers. TCRdb re-derived calls from the multiplex PCR reads in MiXCR, one entry per CDR3 protein. The table shows around 450,000 distinct CDR3 sequences, with roughly 13% occurring only once. The CDR3 is made up of 15 amino acids. V lost 5 bases to trimming and J lost 0 bases; unmatched junction nucleotides: 6. Per germline, CDR1 LNHDA and CDR2 SQIVND (reference sequence). This rearrangement joins TRBV19 to TRBJ1-2; 7 positions match TRBD1. Sequenced sample: blood. The sequence was obtained from a woman under 30 with Graves' hyperthyroidism. DNA of the CDR3: TGTGCCAGTAGTCCTTGGGACAGATCTAACTATGGCTACACCTTC. It is translated as CASSPWDRSNYGYTF.